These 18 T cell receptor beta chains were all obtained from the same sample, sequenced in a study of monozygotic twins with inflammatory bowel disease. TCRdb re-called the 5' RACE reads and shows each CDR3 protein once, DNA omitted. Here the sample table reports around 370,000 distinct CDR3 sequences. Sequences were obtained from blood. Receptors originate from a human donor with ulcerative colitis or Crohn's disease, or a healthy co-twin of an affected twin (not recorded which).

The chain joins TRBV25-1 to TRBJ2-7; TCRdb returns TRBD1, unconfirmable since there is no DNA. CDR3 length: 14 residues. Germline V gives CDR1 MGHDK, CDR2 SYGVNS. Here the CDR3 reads CASSEPGLGREQYF.

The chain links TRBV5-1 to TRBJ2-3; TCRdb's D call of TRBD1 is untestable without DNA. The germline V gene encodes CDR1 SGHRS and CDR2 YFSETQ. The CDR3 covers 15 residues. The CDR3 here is CASSKTGNALDTQYF. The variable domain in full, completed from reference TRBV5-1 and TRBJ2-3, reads KAGVTQTPRYLIKTRGQQVTLSCSPISGHRSVSWYQQTPGQGLQFLFEYFSETQRNKGNFPGRFSGRQFSNSRSEMNVSTLELGDSALYLCASSKTGNALDTQYFGPGTRLTVL.

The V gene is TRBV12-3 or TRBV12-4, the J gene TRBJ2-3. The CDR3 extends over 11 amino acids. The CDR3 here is CASRSRDTQYF.

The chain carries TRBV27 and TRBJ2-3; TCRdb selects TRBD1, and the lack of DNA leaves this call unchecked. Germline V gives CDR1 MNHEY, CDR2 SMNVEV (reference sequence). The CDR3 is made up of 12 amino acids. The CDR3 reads CATGQGPDTQYF.

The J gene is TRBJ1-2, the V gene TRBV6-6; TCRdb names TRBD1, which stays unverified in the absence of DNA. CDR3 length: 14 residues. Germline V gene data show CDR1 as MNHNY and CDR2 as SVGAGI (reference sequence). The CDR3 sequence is CASSNVNRGNGYTF.

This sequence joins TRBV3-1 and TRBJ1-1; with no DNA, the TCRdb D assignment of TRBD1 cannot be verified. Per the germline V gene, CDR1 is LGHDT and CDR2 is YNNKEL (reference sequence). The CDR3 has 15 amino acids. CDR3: CASSQLQGAGPGAFF.

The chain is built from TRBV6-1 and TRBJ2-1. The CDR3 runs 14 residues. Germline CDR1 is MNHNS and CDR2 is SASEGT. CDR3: CASSASGWVYEQFF.

CDR3 amino acids: CASSYLSAVSNYGYTF. This chain links TRBV6-2 or TRBV6-3 with TRBJ1-2. Germline lookup yields CDR1 MNHEY and CDR2 SVGEGT. The CDR3 spans 16 residues.

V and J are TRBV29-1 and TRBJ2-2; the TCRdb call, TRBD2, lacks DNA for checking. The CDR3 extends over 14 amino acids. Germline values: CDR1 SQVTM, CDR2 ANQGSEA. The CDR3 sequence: CSVIAGDITGELFF.

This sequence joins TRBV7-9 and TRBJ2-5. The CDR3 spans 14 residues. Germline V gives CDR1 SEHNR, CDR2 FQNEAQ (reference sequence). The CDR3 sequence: CASSFQRYQETQYF. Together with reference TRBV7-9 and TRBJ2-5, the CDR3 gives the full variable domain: DTGVSQNPRHKITKRGQNVTFRCDPISEHNRLYWYRQTLGQGPEFLTYFQNEAQLEKSRLLSDRFSAERPKGSFSTLEIQRTEQGDSAMYLCASSFQRYQETQYFGPGTRLLVL.

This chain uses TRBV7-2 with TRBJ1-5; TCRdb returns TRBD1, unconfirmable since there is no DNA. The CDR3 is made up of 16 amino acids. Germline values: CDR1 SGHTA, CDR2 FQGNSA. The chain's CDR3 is CASSLEVGGGNQPQHF. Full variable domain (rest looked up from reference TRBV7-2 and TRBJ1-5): GAGVSQSPSNKVTEKGKDVELRCDPISGHTALYWYRQSLGQGLEFLIYFQGNSAPDKSGLPSDRFSAERTGGSVSTLTIQRTQQEDSAVYLCASSLEVGGGNQPQHFGDGTRLSIL.

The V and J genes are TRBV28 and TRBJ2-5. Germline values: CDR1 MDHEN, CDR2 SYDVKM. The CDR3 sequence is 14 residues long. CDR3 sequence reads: CASSLVGRQETQYF.

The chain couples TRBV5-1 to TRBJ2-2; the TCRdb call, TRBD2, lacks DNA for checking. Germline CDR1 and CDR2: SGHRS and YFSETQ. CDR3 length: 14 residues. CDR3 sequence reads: CASSRRGNTGELFF.

The CDR3 sequence is CASSLGPKGSSF. The chain links TRBV12-3 or TRBV12-4 to TRBJ2-1. There are 12 residues in the CDR3.

CDR3 loop: CSADQGAEEQYF. The chain has TRBV29-1 and TRBJ2-7; TCRdb calls TRBD1, which cannot be checked without DNA. The germline V gene encodes CDR1 SQVTM and CDR2 ANQGSEA. The CDR3 covers 12 residues.

The CDR3 sequence is CASRPARDYRNEQFF. The chain recombines TRBV6-2 or TRBV6-3 with TRBJ2-1; without DNA, the TCRdb call of TRBD2 cannot be checked. The V gene's germline CDR1 is MNHEY and CDR2 SVGEGT. The CDR3 has 15 residues.

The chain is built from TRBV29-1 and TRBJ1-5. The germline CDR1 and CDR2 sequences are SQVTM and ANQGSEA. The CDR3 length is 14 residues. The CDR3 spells CSVQPAAVGQPQHF.

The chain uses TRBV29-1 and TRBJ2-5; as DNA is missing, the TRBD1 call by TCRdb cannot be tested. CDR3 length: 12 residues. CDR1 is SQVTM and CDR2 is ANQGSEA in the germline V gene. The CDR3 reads CSGTTGSETQYF.